These T cell receptor beta chains were read from a single sample in a study of long-term antiretroviral therapy in people with HIV. Here immunoSEQ multiplex PCR was the method, and the copy in TCRdb shows in-frame clones only, minus some. The data show 25,000 to 30,000 clones, roughly 92% seen once. The material sequenced was unsorted PBMCs, taken about 6.5 years after starting antiretroviral therapy. These TCRs come from a middle-aged woman with HIV. The conserved cysteine and the conserved F or W are not part of the CDR3 here. Each record gives: V gene, clone size, CDR3 length, CDR3 protein. Size is stated for part of the rows, as once, few or many counts, or as a class when the clone is expanded.

TRBV10-3,.,11,AATGTGNTEAF
TRBV5-8,.,13,ASSPEGVGSEKLF
TRBV5-6,.,16,ASSLLGRVEGRTGELF
TRBV18,.,15,ASSTQRVGSGANVLT
TRBV19,.,11,ASTEGWSTEAF
TRBV4-1,.,14,ASSPLPGQGAPEAF
TRBV30,.,14,AWSVQGGQGNTEAF
TRBV10-3,.,11,AITGDSSYEQY
TRBV9,once,15,ASRDGRGSSGANVLT
TRBV2,.,15,ASKGGQGRIGGEKLF
TRBV14,.,14,ASSPAGTAMGTEAF
TRBV14,.,13,ASSQDPASGALQF
TRBV29-1,.,11,SAGTAAPYEQY
TRBV30,once,12,AWTRRDRGYEQY
TRBV5-4,.,13,ASSRTDIAKNIQY
TRBV10-3,.,12,AISGDSSNYGYT
TRBV6-5,.,11,ASSVALNTEAF
TRBV18,.,12,ASSSSQGGYEQY
TRBV4-3,.,14,ASSPNTGGFGEKLF
TRBV2,.,14,ASSEGLAGGLDTQY
TRBV7-2,.,14,ASSPAQGPTYNEQF
TRBV7-8,.,14,ASSLSLLAGFYEQY
TRBV19,.,13,ASKSTVAVNTEAF
TRBV27,once,13,ARSKRDMSSYEQY
TRBV4-1,.,16,ASSQVPVIAVAGNTIY
TRBV4-1,.,17,ASSQGILRRENSGNTIY
TRBV11-2,.,10,ASSGEEETQY
TRBV5-6,.,12,ASSPKGPGNTIY
TRBV6-1,.,12,ASKWTSGFSEQF
TRBV7-2,.,13,ASSVGVRGNEKLF
TRBV25-1,.,12,ASSVRRENSPLH
TRBV10-3,.,11,AIRGTGATEAF
TRBV30,.,15,AWAGTSGGARTGELF
TRBV2,.,11,ASRPGLASEQF
TRBV4-1,.,12,ASSQWRDRYEQY
TRBV5-4,.,14,ASSLDRLSSGNTIY